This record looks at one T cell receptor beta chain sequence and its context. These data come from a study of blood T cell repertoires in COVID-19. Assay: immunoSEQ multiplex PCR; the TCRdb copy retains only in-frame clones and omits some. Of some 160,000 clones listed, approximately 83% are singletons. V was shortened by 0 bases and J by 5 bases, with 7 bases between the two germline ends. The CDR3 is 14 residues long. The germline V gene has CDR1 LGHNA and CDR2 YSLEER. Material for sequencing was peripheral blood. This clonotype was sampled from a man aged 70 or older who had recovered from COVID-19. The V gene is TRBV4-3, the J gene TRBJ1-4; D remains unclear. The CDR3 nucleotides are TGCGCCAGCAGCCAAGATTACAGAAATGAAAAACTGTTTTTT. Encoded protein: CASSQDYRNEKLFF.